These T cell receptor beta chains were read from a single sample in a study of response to subunit inactivated influenza vaccine. One entry per CDR3 protein results from TCRdb running MiXCR on the RT-PCR reads. The sample shows just under 250,000 distinct CDR3 sequences, 10% to 15% of them seen only once. Sample: non-naive T cells sorted from PBMCs, taken 14 to 15 days before vaccination. These receptors all come from a man aged 45-60 years who received an inactivated influenza vaccine. CDR3s include the opening cysteine and the closing phenylalanine or tryptophan. A D gene is named only where the DNA matches it firmly. Size is stated for part of the rows, as once, few or many counts, or as a class when the clone is expanded.

abundance: few; v_gene: TRBV29-1; j_gene: TRBJ2-7; d_gene: .; CDR3nt: TGCAGCGTTGCTAGCGTAGCCTACGAGCAGTACTTC; CDR3aa: CSVASVAYEQYF
abundance: .; v_gene: TRBV7-9; j_gene: TRBJ2-5; d_gene: TRBD2; CDR3nt: TGTGCCAGCAGCCTCCGGGACTACGAAGAGACCCAGTACTTC; CDR3aa: CASSLRDYEETQYF
abundance: many; v_gene: TRBV5-6; j_gene: TRBJ2-7; d_gene: .; CDR3nt: TGTGCCAGCAGCGGTGGGGTAAACGAGCAGTACTTC; CDR3aa: CASSGGVNEQYF
abundance: .; v_gene: TRBV7-2; j_gene: TRBJ2-7; d_gene: TRBD2; CDR3nt: TGTGCCAGCAGCAAGCGGGAGGGAACCTACGAGCAGTACTTC; CDR3aa: CASSKREGTYEQYF
abundance: many; v_gene: TRBV27; j_gene: TRBJ2-1; d_gene: TRBD2; CDR3nt: TGTGCCAGCAGTACCAGGACTAGCGGGAAATCCTACAATGAGCAGTTCTTC; CDR3aa: CASSTRTSGKSYNEQFF
abundance: many; v_gene: TRBV5-1; j_gene: TRBJ2-7; d_gene: .; CDR3nt: TGCGCCAGCAGCTTGGAGAGCTACGAGCAGTACTTC; CDR3aa: CASSLESYEQYF
abundance: .; v_gene: TRBV4-3; j_gene: TRBJ2-5; d_gene: .; CDR3nt: TGCGCCAGCAGCCAAGACGTTGGGGAAGAGACCCAGTACTTC; CDR3aa: CASSQDVGEETQYF
abundance: .; v_gene: TRBV20-1; j_gene: TRBJ1-2; d_gene: .; CDR3nt: TGCAGTGCTAGACCACCAGGGGAAACCGGTGGCTACACCTTC; CDR3aa: CSARPPGETGGYTF
abundance: .; v_gene: TRBV7-3; j_gene: TRBJ2-1; d_gene: TRBD2; CDR3nt: TGTGCCAGCAGCTTAGCGCGGGGGGGGAATGAGCAGTTCTTC; CDR3aa: CASSLARGGNEQFF
abundance: many; v_gene: TRBV29-1; j_gene: TRBJ2-5; d_gene: .; CDR3nt: TGCAGCGTTGTTGTGGCGGGCGAGACCCAGTACTTC; CDR3aa: CSVVVAGETQYF
abundance: few; v_gene: TRBV20-1; j_gene: TRBJ2-3; d_gene: TRBD1; CDR3nt: TGCAGTGCTCTCCGGGACAGTCGCCCAGATACGCAGTATTTT; CDR3aa: CSALRDSRPDTQYF
abundance: few; v_gene: TRBV5-1; j_gene: TRBJ2-3; d_gene: .; CDR3nt: TGCGCCAGCAGCTTGGCCCAGGGAGTGGGAACAGATACGCAGTATTTT; CDR3aa: CASSLAQGVGTDTQYF
abundance: many; v_gene: TRBV20-1; j_gene: TRBJ2-1; d_gene: TRBD2; CDR3nt: TGCAGTGGTCGGGGGGGTTCGTACAATGAGCAGTTCTTC; CDR3aa: CSGRGGSYNEQFF
abundance: many; v_gene: TRBV2; j_gene: TRBJ1-2; d_gene: TRBD1; CDR3nt: TGTGCCAGCAGTGGGGACAGGGGCAATGGCTACACCTTC; CDR3aa: CASSGDRGNGYTF
abundance: few; v_gene: TRBV3-1; j_gene: TRBJ1-2; d_gene: .; CDR3nt: TGTGCCAGCAGCCATCTAGGGGCTCAGGAAGGCTACACCTTC; CDR3aa: CASSHLGAQEGYTF
abundance: many; v_gene: TRBV27; j_gene: TRBJ2-1; d_gene: .; CDR3nt: TGTGCCAGCAGTCGTTTCGGGGGGCGTTACAATGAGCAGTTCTTC; CDR3aa: CASSRFGGRYNEQFF
abundance: .; v_gene: TRBV28; j_gene: TRBJ1-6; d_gene: TRBD1; CDR3nt: TGTGCCTGCACCCTTTTCAGGGGGCGCGGATCACCCCTCCACTTT; CDR3aa: CACTLFRGRGSPLHF
abundance: .; v_gene: TRBV4-3; j_gene: TRBJ2-1; d_gene: .; CDR3nt: TGCGCCAGCAGCCAAGGGTTCTTTAGGGAGCAGTTCTTC; CDR3aa: CASSQGFFREQFF
abundance: few; v_gene: TRBV10-2; j_gene: TRBJ2-1; d_gene: TRBD2; CDR3nt: TGCGCCAGCTCCGAGCGGGAGGGGGTACGGGGGCAGTTCTTC; CDR3aa: CASSEREGVRGQFF
abundance: .; v_gene: TRBV7-6; j_gene: TRBJ2-1; d_gene: TRBD2; CDR3nt: TGTGCCAGCAGCTTAGTTGGGGAGGGCGCCTACAATGAGCAGTTCTTC; CDR3aa: CASSLVGEGAYNEQFF
abundance: .; v_gene: TRBV12-3/TRBV12-4; j_gene: TRBJ1-2; d_gene: .; CDR3nt: TGTGCCAGCAGGCCGGGACGGGGAAACTATGGCTACACCTTC; CDR3aa: CASRPGRGNYGYTF
abundance: few; v_gene: TRBV13; j_gene: TRBJ1-3; d_gene: .; CDR3nt: TGTGCCAGCACCAGTTGGGGTGGAAACACCATATATTTT; CDR3aa: CASTSWGGNTIYF
abundance: .; v_gene: TRBV5-1; j_gene: TRBJ2-1; d_gene: TRBD1; CDR3nt: TGCGCCAGCAGCAGGGGACAGTCCCTAGATTACAATGAGCAGTTCTTC; CDR3aa: CASSRGQSLDYNEQFF